Below are 10 T cell receptor beta chains sequenced from a single sample in a study of glioma-infiltrating T cells after dendritic cell vaccination. Method: immunoSEQ multiplex PCR; TCRdb's copy keeps in-frame clones and lacks some. This table holds tens of thousands of clones, roughly 84% found once. Time point of the sample: after dendritic cell vaccination, including at tumor progression/relapse. The specimen comprised blood, sampled after dendritic cell vaccination. These receptors all come from a human donor with glioblastoma.

This chain connects TRBV4-1 to TRBJ1-5, with D maybe TRBD1 (6 bases). CDR1 is MGHRA and CDR2 is YSYEKL in the germline V gene. Trimming stripped 2 bases from V and 0 bases from J, with 14 bases between. The CDR3 is 17 residues long. The CDR3 is CASSQKPGTYSNQPQHF. CDR3 nucleotide sequence: TGCGCCAGCAGCCAAAAGCCGGGGACATATAGCAATCAGCCCCAGCATTTT.

The chain is built from TRBV4-2 and TRBJ2-7; 9 bases align to TRBD1. The CDR3 extends over 14 amino acids. Losses at the gene ends were 4 bases for V and 4 bases for J; bases not matched to a gene: 5. Germline values: CDR1 LGHNA, CDR2 YNFKEQ. For the CDR3, the DNA is TGTGCCAGCAGCCCACCCGGGACAGGGTACGAGCAGTACTTC. Protein sequence: CASSPPGTGYEQYF.

This clone was seen only once. This rearrangement joins TRBV5-5 to TRBJ1-2, with a tentative D call TRBD1 (5 bases). The CDR3 loop spans 15 amino acids. Trimming removed 0 bases from V and 7 bases from J, with 16 bases in between. Looked up from germline, CDR1 is SGHKS and CDR2 is YYEKEE (reference sequence). This CDR3 reads CASSLASERGAGYTF. CDR3 coding DNA: TGTGCCAGCAGCTTGGCGTCAGAAAGGGGTGCTGGCTACACCTTC.

V usage is TRBV6-5 and J usage is TRBJ1-6; 8 bases fit TRBD1. From germline, CDR1 is MNHEY and CDR2 SVGAGI. Unmatched junction bases numbered 9, after V lost 4 bases and J lost 10 bases. The CDR3 contains 15 residues. In nucleotides, the CDR3 is TGTGCCAGCAGTTTTACAGGGGGGGATAGCTCACCCCTCCACTTT. Its protein is CASSFTGGDSSPLHF.

The gene calls are TRBV21-1 and TRBJ2-7; TRBD1 is the table's D call and was not checked against the DNA. TRBV21-1 is designated a pseudogene. There are 19 residues in the CDR3. CDR3 sequence (DNA): TGTGCCAGCAGCAAAGGGGGCAGGGGGCTATTAGTTGGGGGATACGAGCAGTACTTC. Its translation is CASSKGGRGLLVGGYEQYF.

The V and J genes are TRBV5-1 and TRBJ2-5, with 10 nucleotides matching TRBD2. The CDR3 has 15 amino acids. Germline V gene data show CDR1 as SGHRS and CDR2 as YFSETQ. V lost 4 bases to trimming and J lost 4 bases; unmatched junction nucleotides: 7. The CDR3 sequence: CASSLPSGGRETQYF. The CDR3 DNA follows: TGCGCCAGCAGCCTGCCTAGCGGGGGTCGAGAGACCCAGTACTTC.

The CDR3 reads CAWRGGWTDTQYF. DNA for the CDR3: TGTGCCTGGAGGGGGGGATGGACAGATACGCAGTATTTT. This chain connects TRBV30 to TRBJ2-3; tentatively, D is TRBD2 (6 bases). V lost 3 bases and J 3 bases, leaving 10 bases between the germline ends. Looked up from germline, CDR1 is GTSNPN and CDR2 is SVGIG (reference sequence). The CDR3 length is 13 residues.

V usage is TRBV7-2 and J usage is TRBJ2-5; D may be TRBD1 (6 bases). The last part of the DNA fits TRBJ2-7 better; the J call may be wrong. The CDR3 is made up of 15 amino acids. Germline CDR1 is SGHTA and CDR2 is FQGNSA. The chain's CDR3 is CASSPRRDTAYEQYF. In DNA form, the CDR3 reads TGTGCCAGCAGTCCCCGCCGGGACACCGCCTACGAGCAGTACTTC.

This sequence joins TRBV11-2 and TRBJ2-7; 12 nucleotides line up with TRBD2. The CDR3 consists of 15 residues. Germline lookup yields CDR1 SGHAT and CDR2 FQNNGV. With 4 bases clipped from V and 4 bases from J, the junction kept 5 bases outside the gene matches. CDR3 residues: CASSYPSGGAYEQYF. DNA of the CDR3: TGTGCCAGCAGCTACCCTAGCGGGGGGGCGTACGAGCAGTACTTC.

The gene calls are TRBV4-1 and TRBJ2-2; a possible D gene is TRBD2 (7 bases). Germline CDR1 and CDR2: MGHRA and YSYEKL. The length of the CDR3 is 18 residues. Trimming removed 2 bases at V and 0 bases at J, with 16 bases between. The CDR3: CASSQPPRGQANTGELFF. The DNA for the CDR3 is TGCGCCAGCAGCCAACCCCCGCGGGGGCAAGCGAACACCGGGGAGCTGTTTTTT.